This T cell receptor (beta chain) comes out of a study of T cells after posttransplantation cyclophosphamide. Profiling relied on immunoSEQ multiplex PCR, and the TCRdb table lists in-frame clones only, not all of them. The sample includes roughly 26,000 clones, none of them occurring once. This clone was seen at least ten times. Its target is unknown. The J segment lost 7 bases and the V segment lost 5 bases, leaving 13 bases of the junction unmatched. Germline values: CDR1 ENHRY, CDR2 SYGVKD. The CDR3 runs 16 residues. The study, taken as a whole, reports: TRB overlap between skin or GI tissue T cells and blood was limited. Donor CD8+ memory clones often dominated recipient blood repertoires at later times. Recipient CMV seropositivity and CMV reactivation strongly tracked TRB clonality.

The sequenced material came from PBMCs. This TCR derives from a man over 45 in good health, CMV-negative, and a related stem cell transplant donor. The chain carries TRBV10-3 and TRBJ2-7, with 11 bases lining up with TRBD2. Here the CDR3 DNA reads TGTGCCATCAGTCCCGGACCTAGCGGGAGGTATGAGGAGCAGTACTTC. Protein product: CAISPGPSGRYEEQYF.